The 28 T cell receptor beta chains below all came from one sample that was sequenced in a study of OX40 agonist ivuxolimab in advanced cancers. TCRdb's table, derived via immunoSEQ multiplex PCR, lists solely in-frame clones and lacks some. The sample yields approximately 59,000 clones, over 75% seen once. The sequences come from CD4+ or CD8+ T cells sorted from blood, collected in a trial of the OX40 agonist ivuxolimab. Receptor source: an adult with an advanced solid tumor such as melanoma, head and neck, liver or kidney cancer.

This clone was seen a handful of times. The J gene is TRBJ1-1, the V gene TRBV29-1; D might be TRBD1 (6 bases). Deletions cut 7 bases from V and 1 base from J, with 10 bases between. Germline V gene data show CDR1 as SQVTM and CDR2 as ANQGSEA. The CDR3 loop spans 12 amino acids. DNA of the CDR3: TGCAGCGCCCAGACAGGGAACACTGAAGCTTTCTTT. This encodes CSAQTGNTEAFF.

V gene TRBV7-6 combines with J gene TRBJ2-1; D might be TRBD2 (6 bases). Per germline, CDR1 SGHVS and CDR2 FNYEAQ. V gave up 5 bases and J gave up 6 bases, with 14 bases separating them. CDR3 length equals 14 residues. The CDR3 protein is CASSPRPGGNEQFF. CDR3 nucleotides: TGTGCCAGCAGCCCGAGGCCCGGGGGCAATGAGCAGTTCTTC.

The V call is TRBV7-2, the J call TRBJ2-5; D unresolved. Looked up from germline, CDR1 is SGHTA and CDR2 is FQGNSA. This CDR3 spans 14 amino acids. V was clipped by 2 bases and J by 2 bases, with 9 bases between them. The CDR3 coding sequence is TGTGCCAGCAGCTTACGGGCGAGACAAGAGACCCAGTACTTC. It yields the protein CASSLRARQETQYF. Looking up the rest from reference TRBV7-2 and TRBJ2-5 gives the full variable domain: GAGVSQSPSNKVTEKGKDVELRCDPISGHTALYWYRQSLGQGLEFLIYFQGNSAPDKSGLPSDRFSAERTGGSVSTLTIQRTQQEDSAVYLCASSLRARQETQYFGPGTRLLVL.

This chain uses TRBV19 with TRBJ1-1; D ambiguous. Germline V gene lookup returns CDR1 LNHDA and CDR2 SQIVND (reference sequence). CDR3 size: 14 residues. Trimming took off 3 bases at V and 3 bases at J, with 11 bases between the two ends. The CDR3 sequence: CASSMMGSYTEAFF. CDR3 DNA: TGTGCCAGTAGTATGATGGGGTCGTACACTGAAGCTTTCTTT.

This chain joins TRBV29-1 and TRBJ2-5; D is perhaps TRBD1 or TRBD2 (7 bases each). V dropped 2 bases and J dropped 5 bases, with 15 bases sitting between them. The CDR3 length is 14 residues. Germline assignment: CDR1 SQVTM and CDR2 ANQGSEA. CDR3 residues: CSVESGGGWETQYF. CDR3 nucleotide sequence: TGCAGCGTTGAATCAGGGGGGGGTTGGGAGACCCAGTACTTC.

CDR3 amino acids: CASSREYGYTF. The CDR3 DNA reads TGTGCCAGCAGCAGGGAATATGGCTACACCTTC. This chain uses TRBV9 with TRBJ1-2; D ambiguous. The germline V and J ends were trimmed by 4 bases and 5 bases, with 6 bases remaining between them. This CDR3 is built from 11 residues. Germline V lookup: CDR1 SGDLS, CDR2 YYNGEE.

The chain carries TRBV5-4 and TRBJ2-3; D unclear. The CDR3 runs 17 residues. Germline loops: CDR1 SGHNT, CDR2 YYREEE (reference sequence). Trimming took 4 bases from V and 1 from J, leaving 19 bases between them. CDR3 sequence (DNA): TGTGCCAGCAGCCCCCCTCTGGATCCAACGGGCACAGATACGCAGTATTTT. Its translation: CASSPPLDPTGTDTQYF.

This clone showed up just a few times. The CDR3 coding sequence is TGTGCCAGCAGTACCCCGGGACAGGGCATCTATGGCTACACCTTC. It translates to CASSTPGQGIYGYTF. The gene calls are TRBV6-1 and TRBJ1-2; TRBD1 matches at 9 bases. V lost 5 bases and J lost 4; bases outside the gene matches: 8. The V gene's germline CDR1 is MNHNS and CDR2 SASEGT. CDR3 length: 15 amino acids.

The rearrangement links TRBV5-1 to TRBJ2-1; TRBD2 aligns across 12 bases. This CDR3 is built from 20 residues. V dropped 1 base and J dropped 0; count of bases not matched to a gene: 11. CDR1 is SGHRS, CDR2 YFSETQ, per germline. Written as DNA, the CDR3 is TGCGCCAGCAGCTTGCCGGGGACTAGCGGGTCCCTTGACTCCTACAATGAGCAGTTCTTC. Translating it yields CASSLPGTSGSLDSYNEQFF.

J is TRBJ2-7 and V is TRBV5-1, with 13 positions matching TRBD2. Trimming removed 4 bases from V and 4 bases from J; junction bases left unmatched: 5. There are 15 residues in the CDR3. Per the germline V gene, CDR1 is SGHRS and CDR2 is YFSETQ. CDR3 nucleotides: TGCGCCAGCAGCGAGACGGGACTAGCGGGGTACGAGCAGTACTTC. Encoded protein: CASSETGLAGYEQYF.

Only a few counts were recorded for this clone. The V call is TRBV5-4, the J call TRBJ1-5, with D unclear. CDR3 length: 15 residues. V was pared by 3 bases and J by 5 bases, with 15 bases between. Per germline, CDR1 SGHNT and CDR2 YYREEE (reference sequence). CDR3 DNA sequence: TGTGCCAGCAGCTCCGCGGGCAACCGGGATCAGCCCCAGCATTTT. Protein: CASSSAGNRDQPQHF.

This clone was recorded only once. The rearrangement links TRBV9 to TRBJ2-7, with 10 bases identical to TRBD1. V lost 3 bases to trimming and J lost 5 bases; unmatched junction nucleotides: 8. CDR3 length: 15 amino acids. Germline V lookup: CDR1 SGDLS, CDR2 YYNGEE. The CDR3 region has the DNA TGTGCCAGCAGCGGAGGGGGACAGGGGAGCCACGAGCAGTACTTC. The encoded protein is CASSGGGQGSHEQYF.

The rearrangement uses TRBV6-1 and TRBJ2-7; D is unclear. Germline V gene lookup returns CDR1 MNHNS and CDR2 SASEGT. The germline V and J ends were trimmed by 3 bases and 2 bases, with 2 bases remaining between them. This CDR3 contains 11 residues. The CDR3 spells CASSDTYEQYF. Written as DNA, the CDR3 is TGTGCCAGCAGTGACACCTACGAGCAGTACTTC.

The chain carries TRBV15 and TRBJ2-1, with 11 bases fitting TRBD2. Germline loops: CDR1 LNHNV, CDR2 YYDKDF (reference sequence). V trimming: 7 bases; J trimming: 3 bases; junction bases outside the gene matches: 11. CDR3 length: 17 residues. The CDR3 loop reads CATTDKTSGKNYNEQFF. The CDR3 DNA sequence: TGTGCCACCACCGATAAGACTAGCGGGAAGAACTACAATGAGCAGTTCTTC. The entire variable domain, with the rest obtained from reference TRBV15 and TRBJ2-1, is as follows: DAMVIQNPRYQVTQFGKPVTLSCSQTLNHNVMYWYQQKSSQAPKLLFHYYDKDFNNEADTPDNFQSRRPNTSFCFLDIRSPGLGDTAMYLCATTDKTSGKNYNEQFFGPGTRLTVL.

The chain is built from TRBV7-2 and TRBJ2-4; 7 nucleotides match TRBD2. V lost 0 bases and J lost 10; bases outside the gene matches: 9. CDR1 and CDR2 (germline): SGHTA, FQGNSA. The CDR3 contains 15 residues. DNA for the CDR3: TGTGCCAGCAGCTTAGCGATGTCTAGCGGCTCTATTCAGTACTTC. As protein: CASSLAMSSGSIQYF. Full variable domain (outside the CDR3, taken from reference TRBV7-2 and TRBJ2-4): GAGVSQSPSNKVTEKGKDVELRCDPISGHTALYWYRQSLGQGLEFLIYFQGNSAPDKSGLPSDRFSAERTGGSVSTLTIQRTQQEDSAVYLCASSLAMSSGSIQYFGAGTRLSVL.

V is TRBV11-3 and J is TRBJ1-6; no reliable D call. CDR1 is SGHNT and CDR2 is YENEEA in the germline V gene. This CDR3 has 13 amino acids. Deletions cut 4 bases from V and 7 bases from J, with 8 bases between. Here the CDR3 DNA reads TGTGCCAGCAGCTCGGGGTGGAATTCACCCCTCCACTTT. Protein sequence: CASSSGWNSPLHF.

The CDR3 loop is CASSVEGTYYGYTF. The CDR3 coding sequence is TGTGCCAGCAGCGTAGAAGGGACTTACTATGGCTACACCTTC. V and J are TRBV9 and TRBJ1-2; D may be TRBD1 (5 bases). This CDR3 contains 14 residues. CDR1 and CDR2 (germline): SGDLS, YYNGEE. V dropped 0 bases and J dropped 3 bases, with 9 bases sitting between them.

The chain has TRBV6-1 and TRBJ2-7; 9 bases are shared with TRBD2. The germline gives CDR1 MNHNS, CDR2 SASEGT. This CDR3 comprises 14 residues. The trim removed 5 bases at V and 2 bases at J, leaving 4 bases unmatched. The CDR3 DNA follows: TGTGCCAGCAGTCCAGCGGGGGGCCCCTACGAGCAGTACTTC. It translates to CASSPAGGPYEQYF.

In this sample, this clone turned up once. V is TRBV4-3 and J is TRBJ1-2; no reliable D call. The V gene's germline CDR1 is LGHNA and CDR2 YSLEER. The CDR3 has 16 residues. V lost 0 bases, J lost 9 bases, and 20 bases lay in between. CDR3 bases: TGCGCCAGCAGCCAAGACCTCGACACAGTAACTATAAGCTACACCTTC. Its translation: CASSQDLDTVTISYTF.

The chain recombines TRBV15 with TRBJ1-2; weak D call: TRBD1 (5 bases). V was trimmed by 0 bases and J by 4 bases, leaving 15 bases between them. CDR1 LNHNV and CDR2 YYDKDF come from the germline V gene (reference sequence). CDR3 length equals 16 residues. The DNA for the CDR3 is TGTGCCACCAGCAGAGAATACGGCAGGGACGCCTATGGCTACACCTTC. Translated: CATSREYGRDAYGYTF.

This rearrangement joins TRBV2 to TRBJ1-2, with TRBD1 identical over 9 bases. This CDR3 comprises 13 residues. Germline CDR1 SNHLY, CDR2 FYNNEI. The junction had 6 bases not matched to a gene; V was cut back by 5 bases and J by 8 bases. The CDR3 spells CASSIQGAEGYTF. In nucleotides, the CDR3 is TGTGCCAGCAGTATACAGGGGGCGGAGGGCTACACCTTC.

The CDR3 loop is CASSGRGSHSGNTIYF. The CDR3 DNA is TGTGCCAGCTCGGGGAGGGGCTCCCACTCTGGAAACACCATATATTTT. The chain is built from TRBV18 and TRBJ1-3; D is possibly TRBD1 (5 bases). The CDR3 spans 16 residues. The germline V gene has CDR1 KGHSH and CDR2 LQKENI. V lost 6 bases to trimming and J lost 0 bases, with 15 bases between them.

The J gene is TRBJ2-7, the V gene TRBV30, with D perhaps TRBD1 or TRBD2 (5 bases each). CDR3 size: 13 residues. With 5 bases removed from V and 2 bases from J, the gap between germline ends came to 13 bases. Per germline, CDR1 GTSNPN and CDR2 SVGIG (reference sequence). In DNA form, the CDR3 reads TGTGCCTGGGGAACTAGGGGAGCCTACGAGCAGTACTTC. Translation: CAWGTRGAYEQYF.

V is TRBV19 and J is TRBJ2-3; 13 bases are shared with TRBD2. Germline CDR1 reads LNHDA; CDR2 reads SQIVND (reference sequence). This CDR3 comprises 16 residues. After removal of 5 bases from V and 4 bases from J, the junction contained 6 bases not matched to a gene. The CDR3 nucleotides are TGTGCCAGTAGTCCCTCGACTAGCGGGGGGCCAGATACGCAGTATTTT. Protein sequence: CASSPSTSGGPDTQYF.

This clone was found a few times. The J gene is TRBJ2-6, the V gene TRBV18, with D perhaps matching TRBD1 or TRBD2 (5 bases each). The germline gives CDR1 KGHSH, CDR2 LQKENI. The CDR3 runs to 15 residues. V lost 1 base to trimming and J lost 2 bases, with 6 bases between them. CDR3: CASSPLGAGANVLTF. CDR3 bases: TGTGCCAGCTCACCACTGGGGGCTGGGGCCAACGTCCTGACTTTC.

The table lists this clone with a few counts. The genes are TRBV6-5 and TRBJ2-7; a possible D gene is TRBD1 (5 bases). Germline V gene data show CDR1 as MNHEY and CDR2 as SVGAGI. This CDR3 has 13 amino acids. V shed 5 bases and J shed 7 bases, with 15 bases lying between them. The CDR3 sequence: CASSQMTVGEQYF. As DNA, the CDR3 is TGTGCCAGCAGTCAGATGACAGTGGGGGAGCAGTACTTC.

The chain combines TRBV5-1 with TRBJ1-4; D is unresolved. The CDR3 spans 15 residues. In germline, CDR1 is SGHRS, CDR2 YFSETQ. V lost 0 bases to trimming and J lost 0 bases, with 6 bases between them. CDR3 bases: TGCGCCAGCAGCTTGGACAGACCAACTAATGAAAAACTGTTTTTT. This translates into CASSLDRPTNEKLFF.

The V gene is TRBV2, the J gene TRBJ1-5; D is ambiguous. The germline CDR1 and CDR2 sequences are SNHLY and FYNNEI. This CDR3 region has 17 residues. The V end lost 3 bases, the J end lost 3 bases, and 18 bases lay between the germline ends. The CDR3 DNA follows: TGTGCCAGCAGTGACGTCGCGGATCCGACCCTCAATCAGCCCCAGCATTTT. Translation: CASSDVADPTLNQPQHF. Looking up the rest from reference TRBV2 and TRBJ1-5 gives the full variable domain: EPEVTQTPSHQVTQMGQEVILRCVPISNHLYFYWYRQILGQKVEFLVSFYNNEISEKSEIFDDQFSVERPDGSNFTLKIRSTKLEDSAMYFCASSDVADPTLNQPQHFGDGTRLSIL.